This entry concerns a single T cell receptor (beta chain). This sample stems from a study of blood T cell repertoires in COVID-19. The method was immunoSEQ multiplex PCR; TCRdb's version includes in-frame clones alone and lacks a portion of them. The sample consists of roughly 290,000 clones, approximately 89% of them appearing once. The CDR3 spans 15 residues. Trimming removed 6 bases from V and 1 base from J, with 13 bases in between. The germline gives CDR1 MNHEY, CDR2 SMNVEV (reference sequence). The sequence was collected from a woman aged 60-70 years with acute or convalescent COVID-19. The V gene is TRBV27, the J gene TRBJ2-1, with D uncertain. Sequencing used peripheral blood. The CDR3: CASSPLAPSYNEQFF. The CDR3 DNA sequence: TGTGCCAGCAGCCCCCTGGCACCTTCCTACAATGAGCAGTTCTTC.